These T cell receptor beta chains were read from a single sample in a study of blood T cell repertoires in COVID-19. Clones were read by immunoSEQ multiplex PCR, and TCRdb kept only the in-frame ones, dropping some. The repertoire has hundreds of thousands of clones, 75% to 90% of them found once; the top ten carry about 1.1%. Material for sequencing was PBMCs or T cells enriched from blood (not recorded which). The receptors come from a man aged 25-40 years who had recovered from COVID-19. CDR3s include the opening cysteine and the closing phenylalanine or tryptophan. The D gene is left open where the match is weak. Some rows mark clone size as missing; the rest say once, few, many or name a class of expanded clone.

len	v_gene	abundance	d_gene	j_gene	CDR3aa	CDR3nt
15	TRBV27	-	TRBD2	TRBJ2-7	CASSNSGRASREQYF	TGTGCCAGCAGTAATAGCGGGAGGGCGTCGCGGGAGCAGTACTTC
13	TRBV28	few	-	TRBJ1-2	CASSPTAIYGYTF	TGTGCCAGCAGTCCGACAGCGATCTATGGCTACACCTTC
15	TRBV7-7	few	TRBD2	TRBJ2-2	CASSFGTSGTGELFF	TGTGCTAGCAGCTTTGGGACTAGCGGGACCGGGGAGCTGTTTTTT
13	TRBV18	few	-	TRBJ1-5	CASSRDSNQPQHF	TGTGCCAGCTCGCGGGATAGCAATCAGCCCCAGCATTTT
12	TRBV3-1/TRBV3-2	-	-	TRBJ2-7	CASSPGAYEQYF	TGTGCCAGCAGCCCAGGGGCCTACGAGCAGTACTTC
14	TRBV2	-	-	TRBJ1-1	CASRSAGLLTEAFF	TGTGCCAGCAGAAGCGCAGGACTCCTCACTGAAGCTTTCTTT
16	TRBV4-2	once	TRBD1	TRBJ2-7	CASSRASEGDRSLQYF	TGTGCCAGCAGCCGGGCCTCTGAGGGGGACAGGAGTCTTCAGTACTTC
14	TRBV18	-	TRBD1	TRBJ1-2	CASSPPGRGLGYTF	TGTGCCAGCTCACCACCCGGCAGGGGGCTCGGCTACACCTTC
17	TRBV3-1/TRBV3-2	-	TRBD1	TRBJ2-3	CASSQDRRQGLGDTQYF	TGTGCCAGCAGCCAAGATCGGCGACAGGGCTTAGGAGATACGCAGTATTTT
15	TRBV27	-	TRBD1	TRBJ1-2	CASSLSNQGARGYTF	TGTGCCAGCAGTTTAAGTAATCAGGGGGCGCGTGGCTACACCTTC
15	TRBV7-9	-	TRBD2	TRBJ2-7	CASSLAGTTSYEQYF	TGTGCCAGCAGCTTAGCCGGGACTACATCGTACGAGCAGTACTTC
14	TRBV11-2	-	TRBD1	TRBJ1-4	CASSFVGQAEKLFF	TGTGCCAGCAGCTTTGTAGGACAGGCTGAAAAACTGTTTTTT
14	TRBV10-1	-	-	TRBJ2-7	CASSDGGLPEEQYF	TGCGCCAGCAGTGATGGGGGACTTCCTGAGGAGCAGTACTTC
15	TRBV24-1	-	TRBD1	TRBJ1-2	CATSARDRGAGGYTF	TGTGCCACCAGTGCCAGGGACAGGGGTGCCGGTGGCTACACCTTC
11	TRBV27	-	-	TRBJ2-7	CASSHNYEQYF	TGTGCCAGCAGTCACAACTACGAGCAGTACTTC
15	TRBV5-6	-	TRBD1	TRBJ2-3	CASSPGTGSTDTQYF	TGTGCCAGCAGCCCGGGGACAGGGAGCACAGATACGCAGTATTTT
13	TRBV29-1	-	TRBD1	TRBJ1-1	CSVKQIEQGRAFF	TGCAGCGTTAAACAAATCGAACAGGGGAGGGCTTTCTTT
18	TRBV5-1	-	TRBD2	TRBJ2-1	CASSLRLAGGLTNNEQFF	TGCGCCAGCAGCTTGCGATTAGCGGGAGGGCTGACAAACAATGAGCAGTTCTTC
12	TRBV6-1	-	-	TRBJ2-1	CASSETIERRFF	TGTGCCAGCAGTGAAACTATAGAACGACGGTTCTTC
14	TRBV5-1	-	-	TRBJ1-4	CASSLEAPNEKLFF	TGCGCCAGCAGCTTGGAAGCCCCAAATGAAAAACTGTTTTTT
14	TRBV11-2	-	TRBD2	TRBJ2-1	CASKGLATYNEQFF	TGTGCCAGCAAGGGACTAGCGACCTACAATGAGCAGTTCTTC
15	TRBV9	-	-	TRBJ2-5	CASSPSGRAQETQYF	TGTGCCAGCAGCCCCTCCGGCAGGGCCCAAGAGACCCAGTACTTC
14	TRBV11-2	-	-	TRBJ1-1	CASSYLGGITEAFF	TGTGCCAGCAGTTACTTAGGAGGAATCACTGAAGCTTTCTTT
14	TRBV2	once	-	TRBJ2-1	CASSDGRGYDEQFF	TGTGCCAGCAGTGATGGGCGGGGTTATGATGAGCAGTTCTTC
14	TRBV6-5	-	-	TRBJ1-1	CASSYSREGAEAFF	TGTGCCAGCAGTTACTCTAGGGAGGGGGCTGAAGCTTTCTTT
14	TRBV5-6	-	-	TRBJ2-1	CASSLGRMYNEQFF	TGTGCCAGCAGCTTGGGCAGGATGTACAATGAGCAGTTCTTC
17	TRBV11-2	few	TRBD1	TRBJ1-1	CASSLGVQGTRNTEAFF	TGTGCCAGCAGCTTAGGGGTACAGGGGACGAGGAACACTGAAGCTTTCTTT
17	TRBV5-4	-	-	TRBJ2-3	CASSLWGTDYVTDTQYF	TGTGCCAGCAGCTTGTGGGGGACGGACTATGTTACCGATACGCAGTATTTT
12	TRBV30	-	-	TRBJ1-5	CAWNQGNQPQHF	TGTGCCTGGAACCAGGGGAATCAGCCCCAGCATTTT
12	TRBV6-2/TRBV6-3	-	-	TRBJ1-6	CASSYSAGSVHF	TGTGCCAGCAGTTACTCTGCGGGGTCCGTCCACTTT
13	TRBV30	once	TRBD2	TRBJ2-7	CAWSVAGGFEQYF	TGTGCCTGGAGTGTAGCGGGAGGGTTCGAGCAGTACTTC
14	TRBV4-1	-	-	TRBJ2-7	CASSQGQFSYEQYF	TGCGCCAGCAGCCAAGGACAGTTCTCCTACGAGCAGTACTTC
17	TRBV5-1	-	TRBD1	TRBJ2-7	CASSLASAGTAPYEQYF	TGCGCCAGCAGCTTGGCTTCTGCTGGGACAGCCCCCTACGAGCAGTACTTC
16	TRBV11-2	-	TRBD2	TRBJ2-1	CASSARLAGDHNEQFF	TGTGCCAGCAGCGCCCGACTAGCGGGAGATCATAATGAGCAGTTCTTC
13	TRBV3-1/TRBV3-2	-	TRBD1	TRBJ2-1	CASSDRGLNEQFF	TGTGCCAGCAGCGACAGGGGGTTGAATGAGCAGTTCTTC
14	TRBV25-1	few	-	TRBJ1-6	CASSELGGSSPLHF	TGTGCCAGCAGTGAACTAGGGGGATCTTCACCCCTCCACTTT
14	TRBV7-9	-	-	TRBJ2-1	CASSARDHYNEQFF	TGTGCCAGCAGCGCGCGGGACCACTACAATGAGCAGTTCTTC
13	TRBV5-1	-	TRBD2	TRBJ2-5	CASSFGLEETQYF	TGCGCCAGCAGCTTCGGACTAGAAGAGACCCAGTACTTC
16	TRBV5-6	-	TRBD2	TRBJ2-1	CASSLYMLAGGSEQFF	TGTGCCAGCAGCTTGTATATGCTAGCGGGAGGTAGTGAGCAGTTCTTC
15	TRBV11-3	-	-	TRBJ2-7	CASSLDHGSPYEQYF	TGTGCCAGCAGCTTAGATCATGGCAGTCCCTACGAGCAGTACTTC
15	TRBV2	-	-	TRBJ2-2	CASSDSGVNTGELFF	TGTGCCAGCAGTGACTCGGGGGTAAACACCGGGGAGCTGTTTTTT
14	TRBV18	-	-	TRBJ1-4	CASSSSATNEKLFF	TGTGCCAGCTCGTCCAGTGCAACTAATGAAAAACTGTTTTTT
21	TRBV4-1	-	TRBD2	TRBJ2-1	CASSLYLAGGTLGSSYNEQFF	TGCGCCAGCAGCCTATACTTAGCGGGAGGGACCCTAGGGAGCTCCTACAATGAGCAGTTCTTC
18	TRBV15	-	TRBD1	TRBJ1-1	CATSNDRTGGIMNTEAFF	TGTGCCACCAGCAATGACCGAACAGGGGGCATCATGAACACTGAAGCTTTCTTT
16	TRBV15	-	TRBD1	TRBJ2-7	CATSGRDRASSYEQYF	TGTGCCACCAGCGGCCGGGACAGGGCTTCCTCCTACGAGCAGTACTTC
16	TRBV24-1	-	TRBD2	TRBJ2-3	CATSDRASGPTDTQYF	TGTGCCACCAGTGATCGGGCTAGCGGGCCCACAGATACGCAGTATTTT
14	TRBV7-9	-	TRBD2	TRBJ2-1	CASSLAGLVNEQFF	TGTGCCAGCAGCTTAGCGGGACTAGTAAATGAGCAGTTCTTC
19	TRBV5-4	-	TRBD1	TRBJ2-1	CASSPTGQGDRAAYNEQFF	TGTGCCAGCAGTCCTACGGGACAGGGAGACCGAGCTGCCTACAATGAGCAGTTCTTC
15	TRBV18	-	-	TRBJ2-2	CASSPPSFGSGELFF	TGTGCCAGCTCACCTCCTAGTTTCGGGTCCGGGGAGCTGTTTTTT